This T cell receptor beta chain was found in a study of blood T cell repertoires in COVID-19. Comments on this clone: Other DNA sequences of this sample code for an identical CDR3.

This CDR3 comprises 13 residues. Germline-derived CDR1 and CDR2 are SQVTM and ANQGSEA. Losses at the gene ends were 4 bases for V and 2 bases for J; bases not matched to a gene: 5. Authors' processing steps: Cell counts per sample came from amplifying reference gene primers. Clones were sequenced by immunoSEQ multiplex PCR, and TCRdb holds only the in-frame ones, with some missing. V and J calls and clone size are those listed in that table; D and trimming were worked out from the DNA. The repertoire holds around 130,000 clones, with around 82% as singletons. The sample taken for sequencing was peripheral blood. This receptor was identified in a man aged 60-69 years with acute or convalescent COVID-19. The chain joins TRBV29-1 to TRBJ2-7; 7 positions agree with TRBD1. The CDR3 DNA reads as TGCAGCGTTGTAAGGACAGGCACCTACGAGCAGTACTTC. Its protein product is CSVVRTGTYEQYF.